The 13 T cell receptor beta chains presented below share a single source sample, sequenced in a study of cytotoxic CD8 clonotypes in ibrutinib-treated CLL. Sequencing used immunoSEQ multiplex PCR; TCRdb keeps in-frame clones, though not all of them. Found here are roughly 330,000 clones, over 55% of them singletons; the top ten hold about 6.7%. Sequenced here: PBMCs, sampled after 36 months of ibrutinib treatment. The receptors were gathered from a human donor with chronic lymphocytic leukemia.

The chain combines TRBV5-6 with TRBJ2-1; D is unresolved. V shed 1 base and J shed 0 bases, with 11 bases lying between them. The CDR3 extends over 16 amino acids. The germline V gene encodes CDR1 SGHDT and CDR2 YYEEEE. CDR3 bases: TGTGCCAGCAGCTTGAGACATTTGAGCTCCTACAATGAGCAGTTCTTC. Translating it yields CASSLRHLSSYNEQFF.

V gene TRBV5-4 combines with J gene TRBJ1-1; D possibly corresponds to TRBD1 (5 bases). Trimming pared 2 bases from V and 4 bases from J, leaving 12 bases between. This CDR3 is 14 amino acids long. CDR1 is SGHNT and CDR2 is YYREEE in the germline V gene (reference sequence). CDR3 protein: CASSFSGGGTEAFF. CDR3 coding DNA: TGTGCCAGCAGCTTTTCCGGGGGTGGCACTGAAGCTTTCTTT.

The chain uses TRBV7-6 and TRBJ2-3; possibly TRBD1 for D (6 bases). CDR3 length: 16 amino acids. Germline V gene data show CDR1 as SGHVS and CDR2 as FNYEAQ. V was pared by 2 bases and J by 3 bases, with 15 bases between. The chain's CDR3 is CASSLSWGRGTDTQYF. CDR3 nucleotide sequence: TGTGCCAGCAGCTTAAGCTGGGGGCGCGGAACAGATACGCAGTATTTT.

This chain links TRBV5-1 with TRBJ2-1; D perhaps matches TRBD1 (6 bases). This CDR3 is built from 16 residues. Germline loops: CDR1 SGHRS, CDR2 YFSETQ. V lost 3 bases and J lost 3, with 16 bases in between. This CDR3 reads CASSWTERSFYNEQFF. The CDR3 region has the DNA TGCGCCAGCAGCTGGACAGAAAGATCGTTCTACAATGAGCAGTTCTTC. The variable domain in full, completed from reference TRBV5-1 and TRBJ2-1, reads KAGVTQTPRYLIKTRGQQVTLSCSPISGHRSVSWYQQTPGQGLQFLFEYFSETQRNKGNFPGRFSGRQFSNSRSEMNVSTLELGDSALYLCASSWTERSFYNEQFFGPGTRLTVL.

The chain uses TRBV5-1 and TRBJ2-5; 9 nucleotides agree with TRBD2. Per the germline V gene, CDR1 is SGHRS and CDR2 is YFSETQ. The CDR3 length is 16 residues. With V trimmed by 2 bases and J by 5 bases, 10 bases remained unmatched. DNA for the CDR3: TGCGCCAGCAGCTTAGAGGTAGCGGGGGCTGGGGAGACCCAGTACTTC. Translated: CASSLEVAGAGETQYF. Variable domain in full (rest from reference TRBV5-1 and TRBJ2-5): KAGVTQTPRYLIKTRGQQVTLSCSPISGHRSVSWYQQTPGQGLQFLFEYFSETQRNKGNFPGRFSGRQFSNSRSEMNVSTLELGDSALYLCASSLEVAGAGETQYFGPGTRLLVL.

V and J are TRBV5-1 and TRBJ2-3; D call uncertain. Germline CDR1 SGHRS, CDR2 YFSETQ. There are 14 residues in the CDR3. The germline V and J ends were trimmed by 3 bases and 6 bases, with 14 bases remaining between them. The CDR3 reads CASSSGPNGDTQYF. CDR3 nucleotides: TGCGCCAGCAGCTCGGGCCCTAACGGGGATACGCAGTATTTT. Combining the CDR3 with reference TRBV5-1 and TRBJ2-3 gives the whole variable domain KAGVTQTPRYLIKTRGQQVTLSCSPISGHRSVSWYQQTPGQGLQFLFEYFSETQRNKGNFPGRFSGRQFSNSRSEMNVSTLELGDSALYLCASSSGPNGDTQYFGPGTRLTVL.

The chain couples TRBV5-6 to TRBJ1-2; D gene ambiguous. CDR3 length: 14 amino acids. The V and J ends lost 4 bases and 4 bases respectively, with 14 bases between them. CDR1 is SGHDT, CDR2 YYEEEE, per germline. CDR3 sequence: CASSPGEDRYGYTF. As DNA, the CDR3 is TGTGCCAGCAGCCCCGGGGAAGACCGCTATGGCTACACCTTC. Full variable domain (rest looked up from reference TRBV5-6 and TRBJ1-2): DAGVTQSPTHLIKTRGQQVTLRCSPKSGHDTVSWYQQALGQGPQFIFQYYEEEERQRGNFPDRFSGHQFPNYSSELNVNALLLGDSALYLCASSPGEDRYGYTFGSGTRLTVV.

This clone is a singleton in its sample. The chain is built from TRBV7-6 and TRBJ2-2, with D possibly being TRBD2 (5 bases). The V end was cut by 5 bases, the J end by 4 bases, with 14 bases between. Germline V gives CDR1 SGHVS, CDR2 FNYEAQ. The CDR3 contains 15 residues. The CDR3 reads CASSPPRVGTGELFF. DNA for the CDR3: TGTGCCAGCAGCCCCCCGCGGGTAGGCACCGGGGAGCTGTTTTTT.

The rearrangement joins TRBV2 to TRBJ2-1, with D perhaps assigned TRBD1 or TRBD2 (5 bases each). Germline V gene data show CDR1 as SNHLY and CDR2 as FYNNEI. Trimming removed 5 bases from V and 9 bases from J, with 14 bases in between. This CDR3 is built from 13 residues. CDR3 residues: CASSRDGLSEQFF. Written as DNA, the CDR3 is TGTGCCAGCAGTAGGGACGGATTAAGTGAGCAGTTCTTC.

The chain recombines TRBV7-9 with TRBJ2-1, with 7 positions matching TRBD2. CDR1 and CDR2 (germline): SEHNR, FQNEAQ (reference sequence). The CDR3 has 14 residues. Losses at the gene ends were 2 bases for V and 4 bases for J; bases not matched to a gene: 2. This chain's CDR3 is CASSLMGGYNEQFF. The CDR3 nucleotides are TGTGCCAGCAGCTTAATGGGAGGGTACAATGAGCAGTTCTTC.

About this clone itself: The same CDR3 is also encoded by other DNA sequences in this sample. The chain has TRBV29-1 and TRBJ2-3; D possibly corresponds to TRBD2 (6 bases). V was cut by 1 base and J by 4 bases, with 6 bases left in between. The CDR3 covers 12 residues. Looked up from germline, CDR1 is SQVTM and CDR2 is ANQGSEA. The CDR3 region is CSVEAGADTQYF. The CDR3 bases are TGCAGCGTTGAAGCGGGGGCAGATACGCAGTATTTT.

This clone was recorded a few times. V usage is TRBV4-1 and J usage is TRBJ2-7, with 9 bases matching TRBD1. Germline CDR1 MGHRA, CDR2 YSYEKL. The CDR3 covers 17 residues. Germline trimming cut 4 bases from V and 0 bases from J; bases unmatched to any gene: 10. This CDR3 reads CASSRGQGSSGSYEQYF. CDR3 nucleotides: TGCGCCAGCAGCCGGGGACAGGGTTCTTCGGGCTCCTACGAGCAGTACTTC.

In DNA form, the CDR3 reads TGTGCCAGCAGTACCAGACTAGCGGGCTTGGCCGGGGAGCTGTTTTTT. This translates into CASSTRLAGLAGELFF. The rearrangement links TRBV27 to TRBJ2-2; 10 bases are a match to TRBD2. The CDR3 is made up of 16 amino acids. Germline CDR1 MNHEY, CDR2 SMNVEV (reference sequence). Trimming removed 5 bases from V and 6 bases from J; junction bases left unmatched: 9.